A single T cell receptor gamma chain is shown here with its context. This CDR3 has 14 residues. Trimming took 2 bases from V and 3 from J; bases not matched to a gene: 3. Germline assignment: CDR1 EGSTGY and CDR2 YDSYTSSV. TCRdb repeated clone calling on the RT-PCR reads with CATT. The sample shows about 1,200 gamma-chain clones, about 84% of them seen only once. This sample is drawn from a study of gamma-delta T cells after stem cell transplantation. The receptor's source is a human donor. It is not recorded whose cells these are; they may come from a transplant donor. V and J are TRGV4 and TRGJP1. TCRdb gives no J gene; it was assigned here by matching the DNA to germline. Sequencing input: gamma-delta T cells. Here the CDR3 DNA reads TGTGCCACCTGGGATGTCTCCACTGGTTGGTTCAAGATATTT. It translates to CATWDVSTGWFKIF.